This section outlines one T cell receptor (beta chain) sequence together with its context. These data come from a study of blood T cells in healthy people across ages. With a J-beta primer mix and a sample-barcoded 5' primer, a second PCR ran about 7 to 11 cycles. TCRdb fed the 5' RACE reads into MiXCR, producing one record per CDR3 protein. Among 1.5 million to 2 million distinct CDR3 sequences, under 30% were seen once, and the ten largest hold roughly 8%. Germline-derived CDR1 and CDR2 are MNHEY and SVGAGI. Trimming took off 0 bases at V and 5 bases at J, with 15 bases between the two ends. The CDR3 sequence is 16 residues long.

The chain links TRBV6-5 to TRBJ2-3, with D possibly matching TRBD2 (5 bases). Material for sequencing was blood. This sequence originates from a woman younger than 45 in good health. The CDR3 spells CASSYSGPPEEDTQYF. DNA of the CDR3: TGTGCCAGCAGTTACTCCGGGCCGCCGGAGGAAGATACGCAGTATTTT.